These 29 T cell receptor beta chains were all obtained from the same sample, sequenced in a study of shared clonotypes between healthy human individuals. The method was immunoSEQ multiplex PCR; TCRdb's version includes in-frame clones alone and lacks a portion of them. The sample comprises about 710,000 clones, 55% to 80% of which are singletons, and approximately 1.7% rests with the top ten. Sequenced material: memory CD4+ T cells sorted from blood. Subset given: CD45RA-negative fraction. Source of these receptors: a woman in her thirties in good health.

This sequence joins TRBV7-2 and TRBJ2-7, with 11 bases fitting TRBD2. This CDR3 is 15 amino acids long. Germline loops: CDR1 SGHTA, CDR2 FQGNSA. After removal of 8 bases from V and 4 bases from J, the junction contained 10 bases not matched to a gene. The CDR3 DNA sequence: TGTGCCAGCGGCGGACTAGCGGGCATGCGGTACGAGCAGTACTTC. Protein product: CASGGLAGMRYEQYF.

This chain joins TRBV10-2 and TRBJ2-1; unclear D gene. The germline V gene encodes CDR1 WSHSY and CDR2 SAAADI. This CDR3 has 12 residues. Trimming left V 7 bases short and J 5 bases short, with 9 bases between. The chain's CDR3 is CASTRQDNEQFF. The CDR3 DNA follows: TGCGCCAGCACCAGGCAAGACAATGAGCAGTTCTTC.

Regarding this clone: A read error may be the cause here, since a much bigger clone is one base away. The same CDR3 can be traced to other DNA sequences in this sample. V is TRBV7-8 and J is TRBJ2-3, with D perhaps matching TRBD1 (9 bases). Per germline, CDR1 SGHVS and CDR2 FQNEAQ. The CDR3 loop spans 20 amino acids. V lost 5 bases, J lost 1 base, and 28 bases lay in between. The CDR3 nucleotides are TGTGCCAGCAGCGACGGACAGGGGCTTAGCGGGACGTGGGGCACAGATACGCAGTATTTT. Translated: CASSDGQGLSGTWGTDTQYF.

The CDR3, as DNA: TGTGCCAGCATGACAGGGTTCCCCTCCTACGAGCAGTACTTC. This gives the protein CASMTGFPSYEQYF. The V gene is TRBV11-2, the J gene TRBJ2-7, with 7 bases aligning to TRBD1. There are 14 residues in the CDR3. Germline trimming cut 7 bases from V and 0 bases from J; bases unmatched to any gene: 6. Per the germline V gene, CDR1 is SGHAT and CDR2 is FQNNGV.

The V call is TRBV19, the J call TRBJ2-1, with TRBD1 as a possible D gene (6 bases). CDR1 LNHDA and CDR2 SQIVND come from the germline V gene (reference sequence). The CDR3 is made up of 16 amino acids. Trimming took off 3 bases at V and 4 bases at J, with 16 bases between the two ends. CDR3 protein: CASSIFPQGAYNEQFF. CDR3 nucleotide sequence: TGTGCCAGTAGTATTTTCCCACAGGGAGCGTACAATGAGCAGTTCTTC.

The chain employs TRBV10-3 and TRBJ2-7; D might be TRBD2 (5 bases). The V gene lost 6 bases and the J gene lost 1 base, with 7 bases spanning the gap. The CDR3 length is 12 residues. Per germline, CDR1 ENHRY and CDR2 SYGVKD. The CDR3 nucleotides are TGTGCCATCAGCTGGGAGTCCTACGAGCAGTACTTC. Translation: CAISWESYEQYF.

V usage is TRBV5-8 and J usage is TRBJ1-2; 8 positions agree with TRBD1. Per germline, CDR1 SGHTS and CDR2 YDEGEE. This CDR3 spans 16 amino acids. V lost 0 bases to trimming and J lost 7 bases; unmatched junction nucleotides: 11. The CDR3 nucleotides are TGTGCCAGCAGCTTGGCCCCGAGACAGGGGCTCAGTGGCTACACCTTC. Protein sequence: CASSLAPRQGLSGYTF.

This chain connects TRBV2 to TRBJ2-3; D may correspond to TRBD1 or TRBD2 (5 bases each). The ends were cut back, 6 bases at V and 5 bases at J, with 12 bases in the middle. This CDR3 region has 13 residues. Germline CDR1 is SNHLY and CDR2 is FYNNEI. CDR3 DNA sequence: TGTGCCAGCAGGGGGGAGACCGGAGATACGCAGTATTTT. Translation: CASRGETGDTQYF.

The chain has TRBV28 and TRBJ2-7; TRBD1 might be the D (5 bases). Germline CDR1 and CDR2: MDHEN and SYDVKM. V dropped 8 bases and J dropped 2 bases, with 13 bases sitting between them. The CDR3 loop spans 13 amino acids. The CDR3 DNA reads as TGTGCCAGCGTCGAGTCAGGGCCCTACGAGCAGTACTTC. Translating gives CASVESGPYEQYF.

The chain employs TRBV7-9 and TRBJ1-4, with D uncertain. This CDR3 comprises 14 residues. V lost 1 base and J 5 bases, leaving 8 bases between the germline ends. Germline assignment: CDR1 SEHNR and CDR2 FQNEAQ (reference sequence). CDR3 protein: CASSLGHGNEKLFF. The DNA of the CDR3 is TGTGCCAGCAGCTTAGGACATGGGAATGAAAAACTGTTTTTT. Full variable domain (remainder filled in from reference TRBV7-9 and TRBJ1-4): DTGVSQNPRHKITKRGQNVTFRCDPISEHNRLYWYRQTLGQGPEFLTYFQNEAQLEKSRLLSDRFSAERPKGSFSTLEIQRTEQGDSAMYLCASSLGHGNEKLFFGSGTQLSVL.

The V gene is TRBV6-5, the J gene TRBJ1-2; perhaps TRBD1 as D (6 bases). In germline, CDR1 is MNHEY, CDR2 SVGAGI. V was pared by 11 bases and J by 7 bases, with 20 bases between. This CDR3 spans 13 amino acids. CDR3 region: CALGVLGGPGYTF. For the CDR3, the DNA is TGTGCCCTAGGGGTACTAGGGGGGCCTGGCTACACCTTC.

The chain is built from TRBV18 and TRBJ2-2; 10 bases map to TRBD2. The CDR3 is 18 residues long. The germline V gene has CDR1 KGHSH and CDR2 LQKENI. The V segment lost 2 bases and the J segment 0 bases; nucleotides outside the gene matches: 6. The DNA of the CDR3 is TGTGCCAGCTCACCAGGAACTAGCGGGATGGCGAACACCGGGGAGCTGTTTTTT. Its translation is CASSPGTSGMANTGELFF.

The V and J genes are TRBV27 and TRBJ1-5; D call uncertain. The CDR3 sequence is 15 residues long. The germline V gene has CDR1 MNHEY and CDR2 SMNVEV (reference sequence). The V gene lost 5 bases and the J gene lost 0 bases, with 11 bases spanning the gap. The CDR3 DNA reads TGTGCCAGCAGTGCAGGCAGTTCTAGCAATCAGCCCCAGCATTTT. This encodes CASSAGSSSNQPQHF.

J is TRBJ2-7 and V is TRBV2; possible D gene TRBD1, 5 bases. The CDR3 contains 15 residues. Germline V gives CDR1 SNHLY, CDR2 FYNNEI. V was cut by 7 bases and J by 5 bases, with 21 bases left in between. CDR3 DNA: TGTGCCAGCAAGCCCACTACTCAGGGCGGCGACGAGCAGTACTTC. Its protein is CASKPTTQGGDEQYF.

CDR3: CASTPDPAGNQETQYF. The CDR3 DNA is TGTGCCAGCACCCCTGACCCAGCGGGAAACCAAGAGACCCAGTACTTC. The chain carries TRBV2 and TRBJ2-5; 7 bases are shared with TRBD2. V lost 7 bases and J lost 0; bases outside the gene matches: 11. Germline V lookup: CDR1 SNHLY, CDR2 FYNNEI. CDR3 length equals 16 residues.

This chain links TRBV7-3 with TRBJ2-1; weak D call: TRBD2 (6 bases). Germline loops: CDR1 SGHTA, CDR2 FQGTGA. The V and J ends lost 1 base and 7 bases respectively, with 20 bases between them. The CDR3 contains 17 residues. CDR3 residues: CASSLKGASRDRNEQFF. For the CDR3, the DNA is TGTGCCAGCAGCTTAAAGGGTGCGTCGCGGGACCGGAATGAGCAGTTCTTC. The entire variable domain, with the rest obtained from reference TRBV7-3 and TRBJ2-1, is as follows: GAGVSQTPSNKVTEKGKYVELRCDPISGHTALYWYRQSLGQGPEFLIYFQGTGAADDSGLPNDRFFAVRPEGSVSTLKIQRTERGDSAVYLCASSLKGASRDRNEQFFGPGTRLTVL.

The chain combines TRBV28 with TRBJ1-4; 7 bases fit TRBD1. The CDR3 totals 14 residues. The ends lost 2 bases at V and 5 bases at J; junction bases unmatched: 2. Germline CDR1 is MDHEN and CDR2 is SYDVKM. This chain's CDR3 is CASSLPGGNEKLFF. CDR3 nucleotides: TGTGCCAGCAGTTTACCAGGGGGAAATGAAAAACTGTTTTTT.

The chain links TRBV18 to TRBJ1-5; maybe TRBD1 (6 bases). Germline V gene sequence: CDR1 KGHSH, CDR2 LQKENI. V lost 3 bases and J 7 bases, leaving 19 bases between the germline ends. CDR3 size: 16 residues. DNA for the CDR3: TGTGCCAGCTCACCTTCGAGCGCAGGGGTCGGACAGCCCCAGCATTTT. Encoded protein: CASSPSSAGVGQPQHF. The complete variable domain, with remaining parts taken from reference TRBV18 and TRBJ1-5, reads NAGVMQNPRHLVRRRGQEARLRCSPMKGHSHVYWYRQLPEEGLKFMVYLQKENIIDESGMPKERFSAEFPKEGPSILRIQQVVRGDSAAYFCASSPSSAGVGQPQHFGDGTRLSIL.

Of note for this clone: The junction departs from germline at one end; a sequencing error may be responsible. The V and J genes are TRBV7-9 and TRBJ2-7, with 8 bases matching TRBD1. The CDR3 has 12 amino acids. Germline values: CDR1 SEHNR, CDR2 FQNEAQ (reference sequence). CDR3 loop: CASSSGLGQARF. CDR3 coding DNA: TGTGCCAGCAGCTCGGGGCTGGGACAGGCCCGATTC.

This clone appeared a few times. This sequence joins TRBV7-9 and TRBJ1-2, with D perhaps TRBD1 (6 bases). Per the germline V gene, CDR1 is SEHNR and CDR2 is FQNEAQ (reference sequence). With 5 bases removed from V and 8 bases from J, the gap between germline ends came to 24 bases. This CDR3 region has 16 residues. In DNA, the CDR3 is TGTGCCAGCAGCCTTTCAGGACAGTCGGGAATTGGAGGCTACACCTTC. Amino acid sequence: CASSLSGQSGIGGYTF.

This clone was seen only a few times. The chain joins TRBV7-6 to TRBJ2-5, with 7 positions matching TRBD1. J lost 5 bases, V lost 5 bases, and 2 bases had no gene match. Germline values: CDR1 SGHVS, CDR2 FNYEAQ. The CDR3 sequence is 12 residues long. CDR3 sequence (DNA): TGTGCCAGCAGCCAGGACAGGGAGACCCAGTACTTC. Amino acids: CASSQDRETQYF. The complete variable domain, with remaining parts taken from reference TRBV7-6 and TRBJ2-5, reads GAGVSQSPRYKVTKRGQDVALRCDPISGHVSLYWYRQALGQGPEFLTYFNYEAQQDKSGLPNDRFSAERPEGSISTLTIQRTEQRDSAMYRCASSQDRETQYFGPGTRLLVL.

This chain joins TRBV28 and TRBJ1-2; 7 nucleotides line up with TRBD1. The germline CDR1 and CDR2 sequences are MDHEN and SYDVKM. The CDR3 spans 14 residues. The ends lost 1 base at V and 7 bases at J; junction bases unmatched: 6. CDR3 coding DNA: TGTGCCAGCAGTTTATTGACAGGGTACCCTGGCTACACCTTC. Translation: CASSLLTGYPGYTF.

The chain links TRBV11-1 to TRBJ2-1, with 7 bases identical to TRBD2. The CDR3 spans 13 residues. V gave up 10 bases and J gave up 4 bases; unmatched junction bases: 7. Looked up from germline, CDR1 is SGHAT and CDR2 is FQDESV (reference sequence). The CDR3 DNA reads TGTGCCATTCTAACAGCGGGGTACAATGAGCAGTTCTTC. It yields the protein CAILTAGYNEQFF.

The rearrangement joins TRBV5-1 to TRBJ2-1; 12 nucleotides agree with TRBD2. This CDR3 contains 16 residues. The trim removed 2 bases at V and 7 bases at J, leaving 7 bases unmatched. Germline V gives CDR1 SGHRS, CDR2 YFSETQ. The CDR3 is CASSFVGTSGRNEQFF. The CDR3 DNA sequence: TGCGCCAGCAGCTTTGTGGGTACTAGCGGGAGGAATGAGCAGTTCTTC.

This chain connects TRBV7-8 to TRBJ2-2; 8 bases line up with TRBD1. This CDR3 comprises 13 residues. V gave up 4 bases and J gave up 6 bases; unmatched junction bases: 1. The V gene's germline CDR1 is SGHVS and CDR2 FQNEAQ. The CDR3 DNA follows: TGTGCCAGCAGCTACAGGGGGGCCGGGGAGCTGTTTTTT. Its protein product is CASSYRGAGELFF.

This clone has just a few counts. The chain joins TRBV18 to TRBJ1-5; D remains unclear. CDR1 is KGHSH and CDR2 is LQKENI in the germline V gene. Trimming cost V 3 bases and J 3 bases, with 9 bases left between them. The CDR3 sequence is 14 residues long. For the CDR3, the DNA is TGTGCCAGCTCACCTCGGCAGAACAATCAGCCCCAGCATTTT. Its translation is CASSPRQNNQPQHF.

This clone was seen once. This chain joins TRBV21-1 and TRBJ2-7; no DNA check was done on the table's D call, TRBD2. TRBV21-1 is a pseudogene locus. The CDR3 sequence is 15 residues long. This CDR3 reads CASSKAVSGFYEQYF. CDR3 sequence (DNA): TGTGCCAGCAGCAAAGCCGTTTCGGGATTCTACGAGCAGTACTTC.

A few counts support this clone. For the CDR3, the DNA is TGCGCCAGCAGCCCCGGGACTAGCGGGGTTTTCTACGAGCAGTACTTC. Residues: CASSPGTSGVFYEQYF. This chain joins TRBV5-1 and TRBJ2-7; 13 bases agree with TRBD2. This CDR3 contains 16 residues. V shed 4 bases, J shed 3 bases, and the junction held 7 bases outside the gene matches. CDR1 and CDR2 from the germline V gene are SGHRS and YFSETQ. The complete variable domain, with remaining parts taken from reference TRBV5-1 and TRBJ2-7, reads KAGVTQTPRYLIKTRGQQVTLSCSPISGHRSVSWYQQTPGQGLQFLFEYFSETQRNKGNFPGRFSGRQFSNSRSEMNVSTLELGDSALYLCASSPGTSGVFYEQYFGPGTRLTVT.

The chain employs TRBV7-2 and TRBJ1-1; D gene ambiguous. CDR1 SGHTA and CDR2 FQGNSA come from the germline V gene. The CDR3 contains 14 residues. V was cut by 4 bases and J by 10 bases, with 19 bases left in between. The CDR3 DNA sequence: TGTGCCAGCAGCTCCCCCGGCGGCGTCCGTACAGCTTTCTTT. Translated, it gives CASSSPGGVRTAFF.